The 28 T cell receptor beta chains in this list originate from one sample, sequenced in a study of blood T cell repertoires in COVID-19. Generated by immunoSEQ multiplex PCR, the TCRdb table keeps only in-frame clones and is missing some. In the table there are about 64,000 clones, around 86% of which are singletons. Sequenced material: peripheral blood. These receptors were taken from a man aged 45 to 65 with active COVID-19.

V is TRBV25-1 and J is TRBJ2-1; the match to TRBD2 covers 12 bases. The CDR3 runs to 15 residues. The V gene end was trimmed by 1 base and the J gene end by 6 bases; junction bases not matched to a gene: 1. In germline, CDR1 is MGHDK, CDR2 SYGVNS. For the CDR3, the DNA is TGTGCCAGCAGTGAATCTAGCGGGGGGGCCAATGAGCAGTTCTTC. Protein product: CASSESSGGANEQFF. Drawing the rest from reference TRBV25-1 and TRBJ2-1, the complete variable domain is EADIYQTPRYLVIGTGKKITLECSQTMGHDKMYWYQQDPGMELHLIHYSYGVNSTEKGDLSSESTVSRIRTEHFPLTLESARPSHTSQYLCASSESSGGANEQFFGPGTRLTVL.

The CDR3 bases are TGTGCCAGCAGCCCCTCCGGCGGAAGCATCCGTGGCTACACCTTC. Its translation is CASSPSGGSIRGYTF. This sequence joins TRBV6-2 or TRBV6-3 and TRBJ1-2; D is ambiguous. Germline CDR1 is MNHEY and CDR2 is SVGEGT. The CDR3 has 15 amino acids. The V gene lost 6 bases and the J gene lost 7 bases, with 21 bases spanning the gap.

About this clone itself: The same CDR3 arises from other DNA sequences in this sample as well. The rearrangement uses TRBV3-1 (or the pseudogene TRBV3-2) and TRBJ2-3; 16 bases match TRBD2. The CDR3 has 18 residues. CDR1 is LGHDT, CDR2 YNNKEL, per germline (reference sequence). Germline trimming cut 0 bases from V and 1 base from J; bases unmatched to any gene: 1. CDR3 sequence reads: CASSQEGLAGGGTDTQYF. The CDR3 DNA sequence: TGTGCCAGCAGCCAAGAGGGACTAGCGGGAGGGGGCACAGATACGCAGTATTTT.

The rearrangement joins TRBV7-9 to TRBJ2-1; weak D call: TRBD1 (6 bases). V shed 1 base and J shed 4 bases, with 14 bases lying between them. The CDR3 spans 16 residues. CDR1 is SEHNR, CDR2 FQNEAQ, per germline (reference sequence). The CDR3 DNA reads TGTGCCAGCAGCTTAGTTCAGGGGACGAGTTACAATGAGCAGTTCTTC. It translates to CASSLVQGTSYNEQFF. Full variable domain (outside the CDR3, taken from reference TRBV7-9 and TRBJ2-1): DTGVSQNPRHKITKRGQNVTFRCDPISEHNRLYWYRQTLGQGPEFLTYFQNEAQLEKSRLLSDRFSAERPKGSFSTLEIQRTEQGDSAMYLCASSLVQGTSYNEQFFGPGTRLTVL.

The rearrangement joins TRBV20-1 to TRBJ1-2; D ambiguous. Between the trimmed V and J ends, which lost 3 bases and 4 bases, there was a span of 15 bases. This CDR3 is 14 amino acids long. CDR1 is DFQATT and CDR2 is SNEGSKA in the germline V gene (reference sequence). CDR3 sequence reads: CSASFPGDLYGYTF. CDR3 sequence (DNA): TGCAGTGCTAGTTTCCCCGGGGATCTCTATGGCTACACCTTC.

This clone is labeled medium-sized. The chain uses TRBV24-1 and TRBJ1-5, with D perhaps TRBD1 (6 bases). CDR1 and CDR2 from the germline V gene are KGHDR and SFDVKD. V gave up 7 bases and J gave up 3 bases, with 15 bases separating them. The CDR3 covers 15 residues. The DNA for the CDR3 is TGTGCCACCAGGTCGGGACAAGGCCTCAATCAGCCCCAGCATTTT. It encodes CATRSGQGLNQPQHF.

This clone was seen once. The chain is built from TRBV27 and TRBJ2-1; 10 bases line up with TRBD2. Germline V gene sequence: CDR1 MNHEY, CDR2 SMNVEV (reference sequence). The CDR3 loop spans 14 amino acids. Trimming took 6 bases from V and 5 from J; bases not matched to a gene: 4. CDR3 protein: CASRLAGINNEQFF. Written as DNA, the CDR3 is TGTGCCAGCAGACTAGCGGGAATAAACAATGAGCAGTTCTTC.

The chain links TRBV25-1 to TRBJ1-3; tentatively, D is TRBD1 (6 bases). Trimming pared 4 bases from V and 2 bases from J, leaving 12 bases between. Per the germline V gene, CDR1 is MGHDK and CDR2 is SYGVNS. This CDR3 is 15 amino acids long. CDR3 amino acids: CASSVAGDTGNTIYF. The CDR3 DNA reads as TGTGCCAGCAGTGTAGCCGGGGACACTGGAAACACCATATATTTT.

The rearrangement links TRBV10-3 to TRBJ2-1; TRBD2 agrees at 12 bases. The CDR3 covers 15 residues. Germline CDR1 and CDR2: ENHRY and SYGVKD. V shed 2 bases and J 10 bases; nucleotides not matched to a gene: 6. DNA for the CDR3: TGTGCCATCAGTGAGGACCTACTAGCGGGAGGAGAGCAGTTCTTC. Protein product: CAISEDLLAGGEQFF.

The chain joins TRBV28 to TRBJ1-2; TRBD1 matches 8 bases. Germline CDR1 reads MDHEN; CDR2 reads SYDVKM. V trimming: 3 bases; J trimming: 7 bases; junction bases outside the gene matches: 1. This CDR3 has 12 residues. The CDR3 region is CASSLTGVGYTF. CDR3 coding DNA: TGTGCCAGCAGTTTGACAGGGGTTGGCTACACCTTC.

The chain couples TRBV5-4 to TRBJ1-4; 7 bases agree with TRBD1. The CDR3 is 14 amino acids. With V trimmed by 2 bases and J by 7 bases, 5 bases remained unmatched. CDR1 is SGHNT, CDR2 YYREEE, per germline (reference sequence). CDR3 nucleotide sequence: TGTGCCAGCAGCTTAGAGGGGGCAGGTGAAAAACTGTTTTTT. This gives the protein CASSLEGAGEKLFF.

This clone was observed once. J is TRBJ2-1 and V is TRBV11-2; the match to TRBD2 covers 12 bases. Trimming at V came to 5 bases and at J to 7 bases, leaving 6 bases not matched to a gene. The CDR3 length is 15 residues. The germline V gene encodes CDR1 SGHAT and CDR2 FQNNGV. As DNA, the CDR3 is TGTGCCAGCAGCCTAGGGCTAGCGGGAGGGAATGAGCAGTTCTTC. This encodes CASSLGLAGGNEQFF.

CDR3 sequence: CASRGTSGNTQYF. For the CDR3, the DNA is TGTGCCAGCAGGGGGACTAGCGGTAATACGCAGTATTTT. The chain links TRBV3-1 (or the pseudogene TRBV3-2) to TRBJ2-3; TRBD2 agrees at 11 bases. V was pared by 6 bases and J by 7 bases, with 3 bases of the junction left unmatched. There are 13 residues in the CDR3. The germline gives CDR1 LGHDT, CDR2 YNNKEL (reference sequence).

The CDR3 sequence: CASSVGGNTEAFF. CDR3 sequence (DNA): TGTGCCAGCAGCGTGGGAGGGAACACTGAAGCTTTCTTT. This rearrangement joins TRBV11-3 to TRBJ1-1; D is unresolved. The CDR3 covers 13 residues. V gave up 5 bases and J gave up 1 base, with 8 bases separating them. Germline lookup yields CDR1 SGHNT and CDR2 YENEEA.

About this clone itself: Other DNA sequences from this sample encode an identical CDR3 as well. The DNA for the CDR3 is TGTGCCAGCAGTCGGGACAGGAACACTGAAGCTTTCTTT. Protein: CASSRDRNTEAFF. The J gene is TRBJ1-1, the V gene TRBV5-4, with TRBD1 matching 7 bases. In germline, CDR1 is SGHNT, CDR2 YYREEE (reference sequence). V dropped 5 bases and J dropped 1; count of bases not matched to a gene: 2. CDR3 length: 13 residues.

Written as DNA, the CDR3 is TGTGCCAGTAGTAGCCCCCTACAACCGGGACAGAGATTTAACTATGGCTACACCTTC. Translated, it gives CASSSPLQPGQRFNYGYTF. V usage is TRBV19 and J usage is TRBJ1-2; TRBD1 matches at 7 bases. The CDR3 spans 19 residues. The ends lost 4 bases at V and 1 base at J; junction bases unmatched: 18. Germline assignment: CDR1 LNHDA and CDR2 SQIVND (reference sequence).

The CDR3 DNA follows: TGTGCCAGCAGCGGTTGGACTGATAATCAGCCCCAGCATTTT. Translated: CASSGWTDNQPQHF. The rearrangement uses TRBV4-2 and TRBJ1-5; D not certain. This CDR3 comprises 14 residues. The germline CDR1 and CDR2 sequences are LGHNA and YNFKEQ. Trimming removed 5 bases from V and 4 bases from J, with 12 bases in between.

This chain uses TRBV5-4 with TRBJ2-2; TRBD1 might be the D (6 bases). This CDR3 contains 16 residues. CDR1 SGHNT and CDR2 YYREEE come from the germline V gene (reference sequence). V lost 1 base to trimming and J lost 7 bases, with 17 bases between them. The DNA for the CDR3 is TGTGCCAGCAGCTTGTCAAGGACAGATGCCGTCGGGGAGCTGTTTTTT. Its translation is CASSLSRTDAVGELFF.

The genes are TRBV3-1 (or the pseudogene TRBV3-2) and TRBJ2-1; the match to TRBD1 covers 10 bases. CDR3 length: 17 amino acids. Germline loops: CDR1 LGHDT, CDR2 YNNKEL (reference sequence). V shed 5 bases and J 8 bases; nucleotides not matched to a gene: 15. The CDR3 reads CASSTQTGGELAYEQFF. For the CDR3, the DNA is TGTGCCAGCAGCACTCAGACAGGGGGCGAATTAGCATATGAGCAGTTCTTC.

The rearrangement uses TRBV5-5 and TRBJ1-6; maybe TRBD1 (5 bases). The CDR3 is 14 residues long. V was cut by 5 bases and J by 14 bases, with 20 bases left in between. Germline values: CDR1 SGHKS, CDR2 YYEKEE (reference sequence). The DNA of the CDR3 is TGTGCCAGCAGTTCGACGGAGGAGGGGAGAGCCCTCCACTTT. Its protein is CASSSTEEGRALHF.

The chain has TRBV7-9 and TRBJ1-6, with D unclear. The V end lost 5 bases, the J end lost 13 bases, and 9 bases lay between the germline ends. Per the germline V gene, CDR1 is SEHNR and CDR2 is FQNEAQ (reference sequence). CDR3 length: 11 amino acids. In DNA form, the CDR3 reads TGTGCCAGCAGCGATAACACCCCCCTCCACTTT. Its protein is CASSDNTPLHF.

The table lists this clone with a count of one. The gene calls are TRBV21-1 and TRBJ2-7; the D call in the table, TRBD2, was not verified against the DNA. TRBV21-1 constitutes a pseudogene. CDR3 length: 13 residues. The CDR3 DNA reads TGTGCCAGCAGCTCGCTAGCTTTGGACGAGCAGTACTTC. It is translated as CASSSLALDEQYF.

As DNA, the CDR3 is TGCAGCGCAAACCCCGGGACAGGGTCCGAAAAACTGTTTTTT. It codes for CSANPGTGSEKLFF. The chain is built from TRBV29-1 and TRBJ1-4; 9 nucleotides match TRBD1. CDR1 is SQVTM, CDR2 ANQGSEA, per germline. The ends lost 7 bases at V and 8 bases at J; junction bases unmatched: 11. The CDR3 sequence is 14 residues long.

CDR3 amino acids: CASSLLGRRAGNSPLHF. CDR3 sequence (DNA): TGTGCCAGCAGTTTATTGGGCAGGCGGGCGGGAAATTCACCCCTCCACTTT. V is TRBV28 and J is TRBJ1-6; no clear D gene. V lost 1 base, J lost 7 bases, and 17 bases lay in between. Germline-derived CDR1 and CDR2 are MDHEN and SYDVKM. The CDR3 runs to 17 residues.

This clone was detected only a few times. Here the CDR3 reads CASSYTGMGQYF. The CDR3 DNA reads as TGTGCCAGCAGTTACACAGGGATGGGGCAGTACTTC. The J gene is TRBJ2-7, the V gene TRBV6-2 or TRBV6-3, with a possible D match to TRBD1 (6 bases). This CDR3 spans 12 amino acids. The V end was cut by 2 bases, the J end by 9 bases, with 11 bases between. Germline values: CDR1 MNHEY, CDR2 SVGEGT.

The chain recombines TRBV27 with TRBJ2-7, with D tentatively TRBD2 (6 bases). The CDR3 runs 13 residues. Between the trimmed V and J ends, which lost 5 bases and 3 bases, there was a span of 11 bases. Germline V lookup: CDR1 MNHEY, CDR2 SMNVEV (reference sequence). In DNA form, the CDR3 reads TGTGCCAGCAGTGCGGGGTCCTTCTACGAGCAGTACTTC. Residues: CASSAGSFYEQYF.

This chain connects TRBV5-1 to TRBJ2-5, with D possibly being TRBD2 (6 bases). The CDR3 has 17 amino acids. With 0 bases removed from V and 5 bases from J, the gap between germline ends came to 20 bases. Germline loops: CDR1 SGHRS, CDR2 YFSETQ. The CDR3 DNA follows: TGCGCCAGCAGCTTGGGTCCTAGCGACCTCCGCAGTGAGACCCAGTACTTC. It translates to CASSLGPSDLRSETQYF.

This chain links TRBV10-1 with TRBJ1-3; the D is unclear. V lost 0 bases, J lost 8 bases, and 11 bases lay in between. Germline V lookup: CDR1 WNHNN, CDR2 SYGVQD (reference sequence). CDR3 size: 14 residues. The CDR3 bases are TGCGCCAGCAGTGAGTCCGGAATCGGGGACACCATATATTTT. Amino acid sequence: CASSESGIGDTIYF.